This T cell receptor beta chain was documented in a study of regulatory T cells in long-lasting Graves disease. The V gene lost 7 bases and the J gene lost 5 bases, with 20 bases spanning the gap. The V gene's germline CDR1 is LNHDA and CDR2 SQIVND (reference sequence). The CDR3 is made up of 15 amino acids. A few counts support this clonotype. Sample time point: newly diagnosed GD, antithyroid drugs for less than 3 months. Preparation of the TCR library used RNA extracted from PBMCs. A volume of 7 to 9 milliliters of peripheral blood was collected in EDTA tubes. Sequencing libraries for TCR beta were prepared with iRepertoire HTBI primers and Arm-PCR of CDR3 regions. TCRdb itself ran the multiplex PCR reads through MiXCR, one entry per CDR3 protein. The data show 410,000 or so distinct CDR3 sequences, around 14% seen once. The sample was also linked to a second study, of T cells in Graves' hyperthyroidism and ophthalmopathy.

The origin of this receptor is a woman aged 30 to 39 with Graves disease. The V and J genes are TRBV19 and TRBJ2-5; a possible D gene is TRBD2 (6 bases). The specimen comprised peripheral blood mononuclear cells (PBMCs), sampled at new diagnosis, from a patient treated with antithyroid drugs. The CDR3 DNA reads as TGTGCCAGTAAAGGAGGGAAACTGAATGTGGAGACCCAGTACTTC. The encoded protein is CASKGGKLNVETQYF. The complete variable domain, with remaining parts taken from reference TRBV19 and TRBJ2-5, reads DGGITQSPKYLFRKEGQNVTLSCEQNLNHDAMYWYRQDPGQGLRLIYYSQIVNDFQKGDIAEGYSVSREKKESFPLTVTSAQKNPTAFYLCASKGGKLNVETQYFGPGTRLLVL.